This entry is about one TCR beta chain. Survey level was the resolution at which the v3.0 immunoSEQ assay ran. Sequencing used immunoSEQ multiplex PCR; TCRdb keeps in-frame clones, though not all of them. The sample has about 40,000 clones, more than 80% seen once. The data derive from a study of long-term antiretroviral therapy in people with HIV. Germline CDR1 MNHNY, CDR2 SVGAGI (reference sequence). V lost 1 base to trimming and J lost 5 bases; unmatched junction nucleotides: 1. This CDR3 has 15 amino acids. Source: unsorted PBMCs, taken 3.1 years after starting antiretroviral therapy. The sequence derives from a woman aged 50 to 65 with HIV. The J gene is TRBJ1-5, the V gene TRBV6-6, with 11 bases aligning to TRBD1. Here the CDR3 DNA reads TGTGCCAGCAGTTACTGGGACAGGGGGGATCAGCCCCAGCATTTT. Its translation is CASSYWDRGDQPQHF.